The text below deals with one T cell receptor beta chain. Its antigen is unknown. Per-nucleotide qualities are absent, and no much larger clonotype sits a single base away. The donors were included in the validation cohort of some 110 subjects, a group kept apart from the roughly 700-subject first cohort. The junction carries 22 bases between V and J, which are trimmed by 6 bases and 6 bases respectively. The germline V gene encodes CDR1 WSHSY and CDR2 SAAADI. From the cysteine up to the phenylalanine, the CDR3 has a length of 16 residues. Just the 48-base CDR3 DNA is kept, in frame starting at base 1. The data belong to a study of cytomegalovirus exposure and HLA in healthy donors (TCRdb year 2017). A note on the overall study: A later analysis indicated that the roughly 120 validation repertoires were generated on the platform also employed for the approximately 700 repertoires of the first cohort. High-throughput TCR immunosequencing, statistical association of individual TCRs with disease status, and machine learning were combined to predict cytomegalovirus infection status. The study aimed to test whether signatures of past pathogen exposure could be identified by cataloging public T cell receptors. In addition to the first cohort of 666 subjects, a separate validation cohort of 120 different subjects was used.

Library method: the immunoSEQ multiplex PCR assay. On the study's bioinformatics: To diagnose cytomegalovirus status from the catalog of TCR beta chain sequences, a statistical classification framework was built. Imported from immuneACCESS, the table was reduced by TCRdb to in-frame sequences with V and J called. These copies leave out some clones; in studies compared against another copy, an unresolved V gene accounts for under half, and the cause of the remainder is not known. Clone size and the V and J calls come from that table; the DNA yielded D and trimming. For this sample the table gives about 130,000 clones, of which around 94% were detected only once. Roughly 1.2% of the sample lies in the top ten. Beyond this particular receptor, the publication reports: The study gave a list of about 170 TCR beta chains associated with cytomegalovirus. A later analysis lacked HLA typing for the validation cohort, so it scored co-occurrence in that cohort across all 120 or so repertoires. In a later analysis, TCRs clustered in the first cohort were found to also tend to co-occur in the roughly 120 validation repertoires, with about 93% of cluster scores above 0. Across donors, most TCR sequences were observed very rarely, whereas some public TCRs were present in many individuals. The authors suggested that the approach could potentially be generalized to other disease states and immunological phenotypes. In both the original and validation cohorts, the classifier was reported to diagnose cytomegalovirus status with high specificity and sensitivity. In vitro tests confirmed that a few of the cytomegalovirus-associated TCR beta chains recognize cytomegalovirus antigens.

The source material was PBMCs. The sequence links TRBV10-2 to TRBJ2-3; TRBD2 is a weak D gene call, 7 bases matching. The TCR was taken from a woman between 18 and 29 years old in good health and CMV-seronegative. The nucleotide sequence is TGCGCCAGCAGCGCGGACCGTCGGGGGGCAGGGGATACGCAGTATTTT. This gives the protein CASSADRRGAGDTQYF.